The 22 T cell receptor beta chains in this list originate from one sample, sequenced in a study of blood T cell repertoires in COVID-19. Assay: immunoSEQ multiplex PCR; the TCRdb copy retains only in-frame clones and omits some. Among 150,000 to 200,000 clones listed, more than 65% were seen once. Source material: peripheral blood. These receptor sequences come from a human donor with acute or convalescent COVID-19. The donor label of this sample is uncertain.

This clone was observed a handful of times. The gene calls are TRBV5-4 and TRBJ2-5; TRBD2 might be the D (6 bases). Germline CDR1 and CDR2: SGHNT and YYREEE (reference sequence). This CDR3 region has 14 residues. V dropped 2 bases and J dropped 5 bases, with 13 bases sitting between them. This CDR3 is CASSLKGAGETQYF. Here the CDR3 DNA reads TGTGCCAGCAGCTTAAAGGGCGCGGGGGAGACCCAGTACTTC.

The chain uses TRBV19 and TRBJ2-5, with a weak D call TRBD1 (5 bases). The CDR3 contains 14 residues. CDR1 and CDR2 (germline): LNHDA, SQIVND (reference sequence). V was shortened by 4 bases and J by 3 bases, with 12 bases between the two germline ends. Written as DNA, the CDR3 is TGTGCCAGTAGTACACGACAGTTCAAAGAGACCCAGTACTTC. Amino acids: CASSTRQFKETQYF.

The chain links TRBV5-4 to TRBJ1-2; TRBD1 might be the D (5 bases). The CDR3 covers 13 residues. Trimming took 6 bases from V and 8 from J, leaving 17 bases between them. CDR1 is SGHNT and CDR2 is YYREEE in the germline V gene (reference sequence). CDR3 residues: CASTPTGSSGYTF. Here the CDR3 DNA reads TGTGCCAGCACCCCAACAGGTTCCAGCGGCTACACCTTC.

This clone appeared a single time. The J gene is TRBJ2-2, the V gene TRBV7-8, with 7 bases aligning to TRBD2. Per the germline V gene, CDR1 is SGHVS and CDR2 is FQNEAQ. J lost 0 bases, V lost 2 bases, and 0 bases had no gene match. This CDR3 is 15 amino acids long. The CDR3: CASSLLAANTGELFF. For the CDR3, the DNA is TGTGCCAGCAGCTTACTAGCGGCGAACACCGGGGAGCTGTTTTTT.

V is TRBV28 and J is TRBJ2-3; 14 bases are a match to TRBD2. Germline CDR1 MDHEN, CDR2 SYDVKM. Germline trimming cut 5 bases from V and 0 bases from J; bases unmatched to any gene: 7. This CDR3 spans 18 amino acids. CDR3 DNA: TGTGCCAGCAGTGGACTAGCGGGAGGACCACTTAGCACAGATACGCAGTATTTT. Its translation is CASSGLAGGPLSTDTQYF.

The V gene is TRBV11-2, the J gene TRBJ1-1; 7 positions agree with TRBD1. The CDR3 has 14 residues. Germline CDR1 reads SGHAT; CDR2 reads FQNNGV. With V trimmed by 5 bases and J by 5 bases, 8 bases remained unmatched. The CDR3 region is CASSGRQGWTEAFF. The CDR3 coding sequence is TGTGCCAGCAGCGGAAGACAGGGTTGGACTGAAGCTTTCTTT.

This chain links TRBV7-3 with TRBJ1-2, with no clear D. Germline CDR1 is SGHTA and CDR2 is FQGTGA. V lost 0 bases to trimming and J lost 2 bases, with 10 bases between them. The CDR3 spans 15 residues. The CDR3 nucleotides are TGTGCCAGCAGCTTAACTGTCGGGGAGAACTATGGCTACACCTTC. Translation: CASSLTVGENYGYTF.

The chain has TRBV5-1 and TRBJ1-2; D gene unclear. The germline V gene encodes CDR1 SGHRS and CDR2 YFSETQ. CDR3 length: 13 residues. With 0 bases removed from V and 4 bases from J, the gap between germline ends came to 7 bases. The CDR3, as DNA: TGCGCCAGCAGCTTGGACAGATTCTATGGCTACACCTTC. It specifies CASSLDRFYGYTF. The variable domain in full, completed from reference TRBV5-1 and TRBJ1-2, reads KAGVTQTPRYLIKTRGQQVTLSCSPISGHRSVSWYQQTPGQGLQFLFEYFSETQRNKGNFPGRFSGRQFSNSRSEMNVSTLELGDSALYLCASSLDRFYGYTFGSGTRLTVV.

This clone was seen just once. The gene calls are TRBV5-6 and TRBJ2-2; weak D call: TRBD2 (6 bases). Germline loops: CDR1 SGHDT, CDR2 YYEEEE. Between the trimmed V and J ends, which lost 0 bases and 5 bases, there was a span of 14 bases. The CDR3 has 16 residues. CDR3: CASSLGPLGRTGELFF. The CDR3 nucleotides are TGTGCCAGCAGCTTGGGACCCCTGGGGAGGACCGGGGAGCTGTTTTTT.

Only one count was recorded for this clone. The rearrangement uses TRBV9 and TRBJ2-2, with D perhaps matching TRBD2 (6 bases). This CDR3 has 13 residues. V gave up 7 bases and J gave up 1 base, with 8 bases separating them. CDR1 is SGDLS and CDR2 is YYNGEE in the germline V gene. The CDR3, as DNA: TGTGCCAGCCAGGAGGGGAACACCGGGGAGCTGTTTTTT. As protein: CASQEGNTGELFF.

V usage is TRBV12-3 or TRBV12-4 and J usage is TRBJ2-5; D unresolved. V lost 1 base to trimming and J lost 4 bases, with 7 bases between them. This CDR3 has 13 residues. CDR3 amino acids: CASSLDRVETQYF. Here the CDR3 DNA reads TGTGCCAGCAGTTTAGATCGAGTAGAGACCCAGTACTTC.

The rearrangement joins TRBV29-1 to TRBJ1-1; TRBD1 aligns across 11 bases. In germline, CDR1 is SQVTM, CDR2 ANQGSEA. V lost 6 bases to trimming and J lost 2 bases; unmatched junction nucleotides: 2. CDR3 length equals 13 residues. The CDR3 DNA sequence: TGCAGCGTGGGGACAGGGGGTAACACTGAAGCTTTCTTT. This gives the protein CSVGTGGNTEAFF.

The genes are TRBV5-1 and TRBJ1-1; D call uncertain. Germline V gives CDR1 SGHRS, CDR2 YFSETQ. CDR3 length equals 13 residues. Trimming took 4 bases from V and 11 from J, leaving 18 bases between them. CDR3 sequence: CASSPGLSYVAFF. The DNA for the CDR3 is TGCGCCAGCAGCCCCGGACTGTCCTATGTGGCTTTCTTT.

V is TRBV7-2 and J is TRBJ1-4; the D gene is possibly TRBD1 (6 bases). The CDR3 contains 13 residues. V lost 5 bases and J lost 5, with 9 bases in between. Looked up from germline, CDR1 is SGHTA and CDR2 is FQGNSA. DNA for the CDR3: TGTGCCAGCAGCCGTGACAGGAATGAAAAACTGTTTTTT. Translation gives CASSRDRNEKLFF.

The rearrangement joins TRBV27 to TRBJ1-4; D call uncertain. V gave up 4 bases and J gave up 3 bases, with 9 bases separating them. This CDR3 has 14 amino acids. The germline CDR1 and CDR2 sequences are MNHEY and SMNVEV (reference sequence). The CDR3 coding sequence is TGTGCCAGCAGTTACGCCGGGGCTAATGAAAAACTGTTTTTT. Translated, it gives CASSYAGANEKLFF.

This clone has ten or more counts. The rearrangement links TRBV5-1 to TRBJ1-3; D is undetermined. Germline CDR1 reads SGHRS; CDR2 reads YFSETQ. The CDR3 is 15 amino acids. V was pared by 0 bases and J by 0 bases, with 7 bases between. CDR3 nucleotides: TGCGCCAGCAGCTTGGCGGGAAGCTCTGGAAACACCATATATTTT. This sequence encodes CASSLAGSSGNTIYF.

This clone was observed a single time. The V gene is TRBV4-1, the J gene TRBJ2-5; tentatively, D is TRBD2 (5 bases). The CDR3 runs to 14 residues. CDR1 and CDR2 (germline): MGHRA, YSYEKL. Trimming took 3 bases from V and 5 from J, leaving 13 bases between them. The CDR3 DNA follows: TGCGCCAGCAGCCATAACCGGGGAAGGGAGACCCAGTACTTC. It encodes CASSHNRGRETQYF.

This clone was seen only a few times. The gene calls are TRBV4-1 and TRBJ1-1, with 9 bases lining up with TRBD1. The CDR3 is made up of 15 amino acids. Germline V gives CDR1 MGHRA, CDR2 YSYEKL. Trimming cost V 5 bases and J 1 base; bases outside gene matches: 5. CDR3 protein: CASSSPGQGNTEAFF. In DNA, the CDR3 is TGCGCCAGCAGCTCCCCGGGACAGGGGAACACTGAAGCTTTCTTT.

This chain joins TRBV5-1 and TRBJ2-5; TRBD2 matches at 9 bases. Germline values: CDR1 SGHRS, CDR2 YFSETQ. The CDR3 has 16 amino acids. J lost 2 bases, V lost 0 bases, and 5 bases had no gene match. CDR3 residues: CASSLGPSGAQETQYF. DNA of the CDR3: TGCGCCAGCAGCTTGGGTCCTAGCGGGGCTCAAGAGACCCAGTACTTC.

The genes are TRBV6-5 and TRBJ1-1; the D gene is possibly TRBD1 (5 bases). The V end lost 2 bases, the J end lost 10 bases, and 8 bases lay between the germline ends. The CDR3 runs 11 residues. The V gene's germline CDR1 is MNHEY and CDR2 SVGAGI. The CDR3 DNA reads as TGTGCCAGCAGTTACCTCGGGGGAGCTTTCTTT. Protein: CASSYLGGAFF.

The chain carries TRBV5-1 and TRBJ2-5, with TRBD1 identical over 7 bases. J was trimmed by 5 bases and V by 0 bases; bases with no gene match: 4. In germline, CDR1 is SGHRS, CDR2 YFSETQ. This CDR3 comprises 14 residues. The CDR3 sequence is CASSLVRGLETQYF. The CDR3 DNA reads as TGCGCCAGCAGCTTGGTCAGGGGGTTGGAGACCCAGTACTTC.

The chain couples TRBV3-1 (or the pseudogene TRBV3-2) to TRBJ1-3; TRBD1 agrees at 9 bases. J gave up 3 bases and V 4 bases, and 4 bases lay outside the gene matches. The CDR3 covers 15 residues. The V gene's germline CDR1 is LGHDT and CDR2 YNNKEL (reference sequence). The CDR3 is CASSPDRGFGNTIYF. The DNA for the CDR3 is TGTGCCAGCAGCCCGGACAGGGGCTTTGGAAACACCATATATTTT.